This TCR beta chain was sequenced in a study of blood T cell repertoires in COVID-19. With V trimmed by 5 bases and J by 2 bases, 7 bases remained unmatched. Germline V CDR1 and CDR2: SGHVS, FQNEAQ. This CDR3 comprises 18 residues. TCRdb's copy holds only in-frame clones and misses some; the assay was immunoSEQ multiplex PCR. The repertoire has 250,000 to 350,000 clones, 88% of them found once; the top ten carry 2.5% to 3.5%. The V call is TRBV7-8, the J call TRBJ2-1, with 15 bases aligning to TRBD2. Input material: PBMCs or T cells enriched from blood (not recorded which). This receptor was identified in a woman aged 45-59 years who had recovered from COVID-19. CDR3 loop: CASSPRTSGRAPYNEQFF. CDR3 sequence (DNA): TGTGCCAGCAGCCCACGGACTAGCGGGAGGGCACCCTACAATGAGCAGTTCTTC.